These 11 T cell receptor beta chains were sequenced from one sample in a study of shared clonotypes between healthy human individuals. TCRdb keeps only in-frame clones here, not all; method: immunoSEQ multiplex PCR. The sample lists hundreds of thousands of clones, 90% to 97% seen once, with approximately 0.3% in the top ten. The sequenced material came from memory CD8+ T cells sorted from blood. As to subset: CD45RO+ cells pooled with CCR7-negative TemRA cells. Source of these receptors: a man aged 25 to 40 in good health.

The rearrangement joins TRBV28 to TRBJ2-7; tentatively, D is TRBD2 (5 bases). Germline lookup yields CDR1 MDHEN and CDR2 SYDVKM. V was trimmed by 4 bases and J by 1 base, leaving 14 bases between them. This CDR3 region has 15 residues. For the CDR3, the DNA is TGTGCCAGCAGTTCACCAGGACGGGGATCCTACGAGCAGTACTTC. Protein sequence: CASSSPGRGSYEQYF.

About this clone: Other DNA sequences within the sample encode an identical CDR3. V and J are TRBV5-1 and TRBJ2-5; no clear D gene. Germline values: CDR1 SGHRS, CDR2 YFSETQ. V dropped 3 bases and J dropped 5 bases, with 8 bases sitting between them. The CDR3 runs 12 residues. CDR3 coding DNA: TGCGCCAGCAGCTGGGCCGGGGAGACCCAGTACTTC. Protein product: CASSWAGETQYF.

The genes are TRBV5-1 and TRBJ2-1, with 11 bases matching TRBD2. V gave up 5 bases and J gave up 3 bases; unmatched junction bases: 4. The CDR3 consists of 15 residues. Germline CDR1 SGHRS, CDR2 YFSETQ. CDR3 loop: CASSTSGSFYNEQFF. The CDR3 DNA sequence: TGCGCCAGCAGTACTAGCGGGAGTTTCTACAATGAGCAGTTCTTC.

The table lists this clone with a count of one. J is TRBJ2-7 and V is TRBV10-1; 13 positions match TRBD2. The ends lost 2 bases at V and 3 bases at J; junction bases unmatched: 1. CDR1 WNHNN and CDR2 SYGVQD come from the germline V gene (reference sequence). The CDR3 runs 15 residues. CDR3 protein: CASSEGLAGVYEQYF. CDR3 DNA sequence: TGCGCCAGCAGTGAGGGACTAGCGGGAGTCTACGAGCAGTACTTC.

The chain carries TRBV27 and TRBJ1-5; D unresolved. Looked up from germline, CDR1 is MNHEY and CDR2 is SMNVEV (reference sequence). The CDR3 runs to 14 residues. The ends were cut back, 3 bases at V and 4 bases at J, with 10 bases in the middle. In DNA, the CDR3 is TGTGCCAGCAGTTTCGGAGGGAGAAATCAGCCCCAGCATTTT. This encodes CASSFGGRNQPQHF.

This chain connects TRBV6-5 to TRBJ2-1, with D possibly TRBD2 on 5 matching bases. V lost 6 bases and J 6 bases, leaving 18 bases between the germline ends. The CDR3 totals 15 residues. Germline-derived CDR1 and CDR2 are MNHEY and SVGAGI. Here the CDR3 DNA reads TGTGCCAGCAGCCCTACGGCGGGTTTCTTCAATGAGCAGTTCTTC. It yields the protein CASSPTAGFFNEQFF.

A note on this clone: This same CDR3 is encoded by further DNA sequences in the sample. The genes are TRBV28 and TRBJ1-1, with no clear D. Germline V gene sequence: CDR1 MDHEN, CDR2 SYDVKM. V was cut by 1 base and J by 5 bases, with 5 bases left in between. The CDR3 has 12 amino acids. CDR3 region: CASSLLRTEAFF. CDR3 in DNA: TGTGCCAGCAGTTTATTAAGGACTGAAGCTTTCTTT.

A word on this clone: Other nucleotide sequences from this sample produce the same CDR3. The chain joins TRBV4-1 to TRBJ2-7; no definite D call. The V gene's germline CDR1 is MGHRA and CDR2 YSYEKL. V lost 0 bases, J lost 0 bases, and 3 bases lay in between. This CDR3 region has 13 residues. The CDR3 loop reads CASSQDSSYEQYF. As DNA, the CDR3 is TGCGCCAGCAGCCAAGACAGCTCCTACGAGCAGTACTTC.

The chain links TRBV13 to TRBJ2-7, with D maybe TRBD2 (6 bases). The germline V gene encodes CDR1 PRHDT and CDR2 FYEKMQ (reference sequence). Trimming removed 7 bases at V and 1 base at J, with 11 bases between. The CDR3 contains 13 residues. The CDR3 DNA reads TGTGCCAGCAAGGAGGGCCTTTCCTACGAGCAGTACTTC. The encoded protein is CASKEGLSYEQYF.

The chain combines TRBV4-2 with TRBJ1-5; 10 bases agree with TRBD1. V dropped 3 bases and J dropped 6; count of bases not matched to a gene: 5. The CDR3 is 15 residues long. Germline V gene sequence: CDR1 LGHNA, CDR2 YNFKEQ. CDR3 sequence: CASSQPGQGFQPQHF. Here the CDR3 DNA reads TGTGCCAGCAGCCAGCCGGGACAGGGGTTTCAGCCCCAGCATTTT.

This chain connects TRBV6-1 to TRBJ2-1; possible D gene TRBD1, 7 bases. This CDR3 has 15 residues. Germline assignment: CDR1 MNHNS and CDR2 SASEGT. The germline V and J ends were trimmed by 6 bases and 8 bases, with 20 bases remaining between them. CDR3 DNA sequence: TGTGCCAGCAGCGCGGGACAGCTTGGGATCGATGAGCAGTTCTTC. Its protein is CASSAGQLGIDEQFF.